This T cell receptor beta chain was found in a study of blood T cell repertoires in COVID-19. This CDR3 is 15 amino acids long. Germline V gene sequence: CDR1 KGHSH, CDR2 LQKENI. V trimming: 5 bases; J trimming: 8 bases; junction bases outside the gene matches: 9. Libraries were prepared by immunoSEQ multiplex PCR; TCRdb keeps only in-frame clonotypes and omits some of them. Counted here are 310,000 or so clones, 87% occurring once; the ten biggest clones make up 6% to 6.5%. Recruitment covered about 25 US areas and drew participants whose ages spanned about 18 to 89 years. The TCR sequence derives from a woman in her thirties or forties who had recovered from COVID-19. V and J are TRBV18 and TRBJ1-3; 10 positions agree with TRBD1. The sample taken for sequencing was PBMCs or T cells enriched from blood (not recorded which). DNA for the CDR3: TGTGCCAGCTCATCCTCCCCCGGGACAGGGGACACCATATATTTT. The encoded protein is CASSSSPGTGDTIYF.